The clone carrying this T cell receptor beta chain has just a few counts. The use of a sample-barcoded 5' primer and a J-beta primer mix characterized a second PCR of roughly 7 to 11 cycles. Each of the cDNA molecules was tagged by a template-switch adaptor with 12 random nucleotides. TCRdb recomputed calls from the 5' RACE reads with MiXCR, one row per CDR3 protein. The data show over 950,000 distinct CDR3 sequences, with 30% to 40% seen just once and 13% held by the top ten. The CDR3 extends over 14 amino acids. Trimming took 1 base from V and 6 from J, leaving 10 bases between them. Germline CDR1 LGHDT, CDR2 YNNKEL (reference sequence). The data were taken from a study of blood T cells in healthy people across ages.

The rearrangement uses TRBV3-1 and TRBJ2-1; no firm D call. The origin of this receptor is a man younger than 35 in good health. The specimen sequenced was blood. In DNA, the CDR3 is TGTGCCAGCAGCCAAGGGGTGGCTTCCAATGAGCAGTTCTTC. It is translated as CASSQGVASNEQFF.